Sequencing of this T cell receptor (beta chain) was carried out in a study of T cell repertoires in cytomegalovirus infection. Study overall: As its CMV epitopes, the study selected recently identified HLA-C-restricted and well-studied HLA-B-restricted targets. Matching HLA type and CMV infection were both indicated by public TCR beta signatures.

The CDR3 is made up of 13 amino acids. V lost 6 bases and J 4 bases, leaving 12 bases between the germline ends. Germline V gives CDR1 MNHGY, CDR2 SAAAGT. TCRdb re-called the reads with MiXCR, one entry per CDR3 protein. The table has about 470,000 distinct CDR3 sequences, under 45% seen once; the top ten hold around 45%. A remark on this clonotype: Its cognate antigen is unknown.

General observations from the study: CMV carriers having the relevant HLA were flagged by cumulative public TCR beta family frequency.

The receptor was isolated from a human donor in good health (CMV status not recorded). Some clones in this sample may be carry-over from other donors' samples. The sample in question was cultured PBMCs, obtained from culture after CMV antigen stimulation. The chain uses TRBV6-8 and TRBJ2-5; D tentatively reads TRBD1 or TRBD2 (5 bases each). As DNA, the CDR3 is TGTGCCAGCAGGCCTGCCGGGGCAGAGACCCAGTACTTC. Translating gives CASRPAGAETQYF.